The sequence of this T cell receptor (beta chain) was determined in a study of cytomegalovirus exposure and HLA in healthy donors. General observations from the study: The authors excluded some V segments, including TRBV6-2 and TRBV6-3, as indistinguishable.

Healthy bone marrow donors supplied every sample. CDR1 is ENHRY, CDR2 SYGVKD, per germline. The CDR3 totals 16 residues. J lost 1 base, V lost 2 bases, and 4 bases had no gene match. Regarding this clone: Its antigen is still unknown.

PCR was performed using 60 Vbeta and 13 Jbeta primers. This table comes from immunoSEQ multiplex PCR, and its TCRdb copy is limited to in-frame clones, with some not included. The table lists fewer than 200,000 clones, roughly four fifths of them singletons, with roughly 0.5% in the top ten. The sample consisted of PBMCs. The clonotype originates from a woman aged 50 to 60 in good health and CMV-seronegative. V and J are TRBV10-3 and TRBJ1-1; the match to TRBD1 covers 10 bases. The CDR3 bases are TGTGCCATCAGTGAGCGAGGGGACAGGGGGAACACTGAAGCTTTCTTT. It encodes CAISERGDRGNTEAFF.